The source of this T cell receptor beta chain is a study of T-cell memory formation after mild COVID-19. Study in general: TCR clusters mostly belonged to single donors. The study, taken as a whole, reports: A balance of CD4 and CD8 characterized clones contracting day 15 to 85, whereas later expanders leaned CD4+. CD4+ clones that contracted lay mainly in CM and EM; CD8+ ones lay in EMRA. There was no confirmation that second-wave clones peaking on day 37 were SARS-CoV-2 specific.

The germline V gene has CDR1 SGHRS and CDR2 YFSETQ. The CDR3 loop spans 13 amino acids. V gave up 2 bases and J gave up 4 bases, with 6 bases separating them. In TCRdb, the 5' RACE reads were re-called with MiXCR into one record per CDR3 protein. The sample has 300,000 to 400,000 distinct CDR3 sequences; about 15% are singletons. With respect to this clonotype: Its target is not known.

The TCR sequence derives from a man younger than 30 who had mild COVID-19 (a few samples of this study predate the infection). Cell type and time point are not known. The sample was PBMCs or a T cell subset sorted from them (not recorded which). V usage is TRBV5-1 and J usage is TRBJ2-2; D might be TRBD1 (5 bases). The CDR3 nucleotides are TGCGCCAGCAGCTTCAGGGCCACCGGGGAGCTGTTTTTT. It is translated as CASSFRATGELFF. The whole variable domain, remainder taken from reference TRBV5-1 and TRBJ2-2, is KAGVTQTPRYLIKTRGQQVTLSCSPISGHRSVSWYQQTPGQGLQFLFEYFSETQRNKGNFPGRFSGRQFSNSRSEMNVSTLELGDSALYLCASSFRATGELFFGEGSRLTVL.